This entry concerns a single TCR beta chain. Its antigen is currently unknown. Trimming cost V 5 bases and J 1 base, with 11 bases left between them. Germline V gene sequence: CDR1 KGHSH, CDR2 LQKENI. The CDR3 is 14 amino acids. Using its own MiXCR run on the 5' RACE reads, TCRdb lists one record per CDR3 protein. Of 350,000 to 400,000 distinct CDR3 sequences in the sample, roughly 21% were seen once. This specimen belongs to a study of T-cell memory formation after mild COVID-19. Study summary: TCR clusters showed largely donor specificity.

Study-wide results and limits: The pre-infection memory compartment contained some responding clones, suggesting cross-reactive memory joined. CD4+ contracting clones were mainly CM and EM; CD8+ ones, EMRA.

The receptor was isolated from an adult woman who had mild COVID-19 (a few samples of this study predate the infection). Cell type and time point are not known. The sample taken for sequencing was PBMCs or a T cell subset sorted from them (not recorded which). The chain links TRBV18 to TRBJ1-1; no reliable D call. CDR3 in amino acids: CASSSQTWNTEAFF. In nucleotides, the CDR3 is TGTGCCAGCTCATCACAGACCTGGAACACTGAAGCTTTCTTT. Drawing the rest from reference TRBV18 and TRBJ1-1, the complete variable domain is NAGVMQNPRHLVRRRGQEARLRCSPMKGHSHVYWYRQLPEEGLKFMVYLQKENIIDESGMPKERFSAEFPKEGPSILRIQQVVRGDSAAYFCASSSQTWNTEAFFGQGTRLTVV.